Presented here are 12 T cell receptor beta chains from one specimen sequenced in a study of breast tumors, draining lymph nodes, adjacent tissues. TCRdb fed the multiplex PCR reads into MiXCR, producing one record per CDR3 protein. The profile shows around 140,000 distinct CDR3 sequences, approximately 20% of them singletons. Breast cancer patients provided tissue from their axillary draining lymph nodes. Sequencing was carried out using axillary lymph node tissue. The receptors shown here come from a female donor with breast cancer. Some clones in this sample may be carry-over from other donors' samples.

To note about this clonotype: As the CDR3 is not closed by the conserved phenylalanine or tryptophan, this likely results from a read error. The chain has TRBV28 and TRBJ2-5; TRBD2 agrees at 7 bases. The CDR3 has 14 residues. The junction had 2 bases not matched to a gene; V was cut back by 3 bases and J by 1 base. Per germline, CDR1 MDHEN and CDR2 SYDVKM. The CDR3 spells CASSFTSVQETQYS. The DNA for the CDR3 is TGTGCCAGCAGTTTCACTAGCGTCCAAGAGACCCAGTACTCC.

CDR3 region: CASSLPGLADTQYF. The CDR3 DNA follows: TGTGCCAGCAGCCTCCCGGGACTAGCGGATACGCAGTATTTT. The rearrangement uses TRBV6-6 and TRBJ2-3; TRBD2 matches 10 bases. The CDR3 covers 14 residues. The germline V gene has CDR1 MNHNY and CDR2 SVGAGI (reference sequence). V shed 6 bases, J shed 6 bases, and the junction held 6 bases outside the gene matches.

This clonotype was seen many times. CDR3 in amino acids: CASGSGQGGQETQYF. DNA of the CDR3: TGTGCCAGCGGTTCGGGACAGGGGGGGCAAGAGACCCAGTACTTC. The rearrangement uses TRBV2 and TRBJ2-5; TRBD1 aligns across 11 bases. The junction had 7 bases not matched to a gene; V was cut back by 8 bases and J by 2 bases. The CDR3 covers 15 residues. Germline V lookup: CDR1 SNHLY, CDR2 FYNNEI.

This clonotype was counted ten times or more. The chain joins TRBV2 to TRBJ2-3; a weak D match, TRBD1 (5 bases). The length of the CDR3 is 14 residues. CDR1 and CDR2 (germline): SNHLY, FYNNEI. The germline V and J ends were trimmed by 7 bases and 3 bases, with 14 bases remaining between them. CDR3: CASIRGSSTDTQYF. CDR3 sequence (DNA): TGTGCCAGCATAAGGGGATCTTCGACAGATACGCAGTATTTT.

As concerns this clonotype: Given the absence of the conserved phenylalanine or tryptophan at the CDR3 end, a read error is likely. The gene calls are TRBV20-1 and TRBJ1-2, with TRBD1 identical over 9 bases. Germline V gene lookup returns CDR1 DFQATT and CDR2 SNEGSKA (reference sequence). The trim removed 7 bases at V and 5 bases at J, leaving 11 bases unmatched. This CDR3 spans 14 amino acids. Here the CDR3 DNA reads TGCAGTGGGGATCCGGGACAGGGCTTTTATGGCTACACCTCC. This codes for CSGDPGQGFYGYTS.

This clonotype was counted ten times or more. The V and J genes are TRBV27 and TRBJ2-1; D is unclear. This CDR3 comprises 12 residues. Between the trimmed V and J ends, which lost 10 bases and 5 bases, there was a span of 12 bases. The germline CDR1 and CDR2 sequences are MNHEY and SMNVEV (reference sequence). The CDR3 DNA sequence: TGTGCCACGGCAGGCTTAGACAATGAGCAGTTCTTC. As protein: CATAGLDNEQFF.

This clonotype was recorded a few times. The chain employs TRBV7-2 and TRBJ2-4, with 10 positions matching TRBD1. The length of the CDR3 is 14 residues. The V and J ends lost 5 bases and 6 bases, in that order; junction bases with no gene match: 4. Germline V CDR1 and CDR2: SGHTA, FQGNSA. The CDR3 region has the DNA TGTGCCAGCAGCCAGAGACAGGGGGCAAACATTCAGTACTTC. It translates to CASSQRQGANIQYF.

This clonotype was detected only once. The genes are TRBV9 and TRBJ2-2; no reliable D call. The CDR3 has 12 residues. CDR1 SGDLS and CDR2 YYNGEE come from the germline V gene. Trimming took 4 bases from V and 4 from J, leaving 5 bases between them. In DNA, the CDR3 is TGTGCCAGCAGCCTGACCACCGGGGAGCTGTTTTTT. Amino acids: CASSLTTGELFF.

The chain links TRBV7-3 to TRBJ2-3; TRBD2 matches 14 bases. The CDR3 covers 18 residues. The junction had 10 bases not matched to a gene; V was cut back by 5 bases and J by 3 bases. The germline CDR1 and CDR2 sequences are SGHTA and FQGTGA. Written as DNA, the CDR3 is TGTGCCAGCAGCCCGGATGCGACTAGCGGGAGGGGTACAGATACGCAGTATTTT. Residues: CASSPDATSGRGTDTQYF.

Only one count was recorded for this clonotype. This may arise from a read error, as a much more abundant clone is one base away. The chain recombines TRBV5-5 with TRBJ2-5; 15 positions agree with TRBD2. Germline V gene sequence: CDR1 SGHKS, CDR2 YYEKEE (reference sequence). After removal of 4 bases from V and 2 bases from J, the junction contained 9 bases not matched to a gene. CDR3 length: 18 residues. CDR3: CASSRPGLAGGAQETQYF. CDR3 bases: TGTGCCAGCAGCCGACCGGGACTAGCGGGAGGAGCTCAAGAGACCCAGTACTTC.

This clonotype was detected many times. The V gene is TRBV5-6, the J gene TRBJ2-3; D call uncertain. This CDR3 is built from 14 residues. V was pared by 0 bases and J by 4 bases, with 9 bases between. Germline values: CDR1 SGHDT, CDR2 YYEEEE. CDR3 sequence reads: CASSLGPRADTQYF. The CDR3 DNA reads TGTGCCAGCAGCTTGGGGCCGCGAGCAGATACGCAGTATTTT.

This clonotype was seen many times. CDR3 coding DNA: TGTGCCAGTAGTCGGTGGGGGGCAGGGGGTACGCATCAGCCCCAGCATTTT. It codes for CASSRWGAGGTHQPQHF. The chain carries TRBV19 and TRBJ1-5, with 7 positions matching TRBD1. Trimming cost V 5 bases and J 5 bases; bases outside gene matches: 15. The germline CDR1 and CDR2 sequences are LNHDA and SQIVND (reference sequence). The CDR3 length is 17 residues. The complete variable domain, with remaining parts taken from reference TRBV19 and TRBJ1-5, reads DGGITQSPKYLFRKEGQNVTLSCEQNLNHDAMYWYRQDPGQGLRLIYYSQIVNDFQKGDIAEGYSVSREKKESFPLTVTSAQKNPTAFYLCASSRWGAGGTHQPQHFGDGTRLSIL.